Listed below are T cell receptor beta chains from one sample, sequenced in a study of beta chain features in type 1 diabetes. Here immunoSEQ multiplex PCR was the method, and the copy in TCRdb shows in-frame clones only, minus some. Here the sample spans some 350,000 clones, 13% being singletons. Sequencing was carried out using naive CD4+ T cells from blood. These receptors came from a young woman with type 1 diabetes. Each CDR3 is given with its conserved first and last residue. The order of the fields is J gene, clone size, CDR3 length, V gene, D gene, CDR3 DNA, CDR3 protein. D genes are given only for firm matches. Size values are once, few and many counts, or a class for expanded clones, and some rows have none.

TRBJ1-5 few 16 TRBV29-1 TRBD1 TGCAGCGTTGAAGGTTCTAGAGGGACAGCCCGTCAGCCCCAGCATTTT CSVEGSRGTARQPQHF
TRBJ2-1 few 19 TRBV9 TRBD1 TGTGCCAGCAGCGGCCGGGACAGGGGGGAGCGGAGCTCCTACAATGAGCAGTTCTTC CASSGRDRGERSSYNEQFF
TRBJ1-1 NA 12 TRBV14 NA TGTGCCAGCAGCCAAGTTTTCGGTAAAGCTTTCTTT CASSQVFGKAFF
TRBJ1-2 NA 15 TRBV2 NA TGTGCCAGCAGTATCACCCTGACACAGGCCTATGGCTACACCTTC CASSITLTQAYGYTF
TRBJ2-1 few 16 TRBV5-4 TRBD2 TGTGCCAGCAGCTTGGCCGGTAGCGGGGGGTGGAATGAGCAGTTCTTC CASSLAGSGGWNEQFF
TRBJ2-7 few 12 TRBV5-1 NA TGCGCCAGCAGCTTGGGCGCAGGTGAGCAGTACTTC CASSLGAGEQYF
TRBJ2-1 few 15 TRBV30 TRBD2 TGTGCCTGGAGTGCAGGGACTAGCGGACACAATGAGCAGTTCTTC CAWSAGTSGHNEQFF
TRBJ1-1 NA 12 TRBV5-1 NA TGCGCCAGCAGACAGGGAACCACTGAAGCTTTCTTT CASRQGTTEAFF
TRBJ1-1 NA 18 TRBV9 TRBD1 TGTGCCAGCAGCGTAGCGGGACAGGGGTACGGACCTGACACTGAAGCTTTCTTT CASSVAGQGYGPDTEAFF
TRBJ2-5 few 13 TRBV7-3 NA TGTGCCAGCAGCGCCACGAGGTTGGAGACCCAGTACTTC CASSATRLETQYF
TRBJ2-5 NA 13 TRBV2 NA TGTGCCAGCACAGGACATACACAAGAGACCCAGTACTTC CASTGHTQETQYF
TRBJ1-1 NA 14 TRBV29-1 NA TGCAGCGTTGAAAACCAGGGGCCGAGCACTGAAGCTTTCTTT CSVENQGPSTEAFF
TRBJ2-5 few 14 TRBV18 TRBD2 TGTGCCAGCTCACCTGGACTAGCCCCAGAGACCCAGTACTTC CASSPGLAPETQYF
TRBJ1-2 few 14 TRBV7-9 TRBD1 TGTGCCAGCAGCCCCCGAGACAGGGGGAGCGGCTACACCTTC CASSPRDRGSGYTF
TRBJ1-4 few 14 TRBV28 NA TGTGCCAGCAGTTCTGGACGGGAGAAGGAAAAACTGTTTTTT CASSSGREKEKLFF
TRBJ2-7 NA 10 TRBV20-1 NA TGCAGTGCTAGAGGGGTGACAGACTTGTTC CSARGVTDLF
TRBJ2-1 few 15 TRBV19 TRBD2 TGTGCCAGTAGTTTGACTAGCGGGAGTTGGAATGAGCAGTTCTTC CASSLTSGSWNEQFF
TRBJ2-7 NA 14 TRBV15 TRBD1 TGTGCCACCGTCCGGGACAGGGCCTCCTACGAGCAGTACTTC CATVRDRASYEQYF
TRBJ2-5 NA 15 TRBV7-2 TRBD1 TGTGCCAGCAGCCCGGCCAGGGGGTCAGGCGAGACCCAGTACTTC CASSPARGSGETQYF
TRBJ1-1 NA 13 TRBV19 TRBD1 TGTGCCAGTAGTCGCACAGGGGGCACTGAAGCTTTCTTT CASSRTGGTEAFF
TRBJ2-5 few 12 TRBV28 NA TGTGCCAGCAGTTTAGGACAGGAGACCCAGTACTTC CASSLGQETQYF
TRBJ2-7 few 13 TRBV2 TRBD1 TGTGCCAGCAGGAGGCAGGGGGCCGACGAGCAGTACTTC CASRRQGADEQYF
TRBJ1-2 NA 14 TRBV6-5 NA TGTGCCAGCAGTTACGACAGTCCTAACTATGGCTACACCTTC CASSYDSPNYGYTF
TRBJ1-1 NA 14 TRBV2 NA TGTGCCAGCCCTAAAAGGGAGCTGAACACTGAAGCTTTCTTT CASPKRELNTEAFF
TRBJ1-4 NA 15 TRBV7-2 NA TGTGCCAGCAGCTTAGGCGTTGCAACTAATGAAAAACTGTTTTTT CASSLGVATNEKLFF
TRBJ1-1 few 14 TRBV7-2 TRBD1 TGTGCCAGCAGCTCTCAGGGGGAAGGTACTGAAGCTTTCTTT CASSSQGEGTEAFF
TRBJ2-1 NA 14 TRBV14 TRBD2 TGTGCCACCCGCCCGACTAGCGGGGACAATGAGCAGTTCTTC CATRPTSGDNEQFF
TRBJ1-2 few 15 TRBV18 TRBD1 TGTGCCAGCTCACCACCGCGGGACAGTTACTATGGCTACACCTTC CASSPPRDSYYGYTF
TRBJ1-4 few 14 TRBV6-6 NA TGTGCCAGCAGTAAACAGGGACCTAATGAAAAACTGTTTTTT CASSKQGPNEKLFF
TRBJ1-2 NA 14 TRBV5-4 TRBD1 TGTGCCAGCAGCTATGACAGGGCCTCCGGTGGCTACACCTTC CASSYDRASGGYTF
TRBJ2-7 NA 14 TRBV6-6 TRBD1 TGTGCCAGCAGTTACAGGGACAGTTCCTACGAGCAGTACTTC CASSYRDSSYEQYF
TRBJ2-1 NA 15 TRBV7-2 NA TGTGCCAGCAGCTCCCCGTTGAGCTCCTACAATGAGCAGTTCTTC CASSSPLSSYNEQFF
TRBJ2-7 NA 15 TRBV5-4 NA TGTGCCAGCACCCGTCGGTGGAGGGGAGGACACGAGCAGTACTTC CASTRRWRGGHEQYF
TRBJ1-5 NA 13 TRBV23-1 NA TGCGCCAGCAGTCAAGGGAGGTCGGGCCCCCAGCATTTT CASSQGRSGPQHF
TRBJ1-5 NA 13 TRBV7-9 NA TGTGCCATTTCGACTGGAGGCGATCAGCCCCAGCATTTT CAISTGGDQPQHF
TRBJ2-7 NA 16 TRBV7-2 TRBD2 TGTGCCAGCAGCTCCCAGACTAGCGGGAGCTCCTACGAGCAGTACTTC CASSSQTSGSSYEQYF
TRBJ2-1 few 17 TRBV5-1 NA TGCGCCAGCAGCTTGGCCGCACTCTCGAGCTCCTACAATGAGCAGTTCTTC CASSLAALSSSYNEQFF
TRBJ2-6 few 17 TRBV7-7 TRBD2 TGTGCCAGCAGCATGGGACTAGCGGGAGCTGGGGCCAACGTCCTGACTTTC CASSMGLAGAGANVLTF
TRBJ2-7 NA 22 TRBV5-1 TRBD2 TGCGCCAGCAGCTTAGTGCCAGGACTAGCGGGAGCCATCACGCCAGAATATTACGAGCAGTACTTC CASSLVPGLAGAITPEYYEQYF
TRBJ2-5 NA 11 TRBV29-1 NA TGCAGCGTTGTTTACGGGGGAGTCCAGTACTTC CSVVYGGVQYF
TRBJ2-1 NA 15 TRBV5-1 TRBD1 TGCGCCAGCAGGGAGGCAGGGGGAGAATACAATGAGCAGTTCTTC CASREAGGEYNEQFF
TRBJ2-6 once 13 TRBV28 NA TGTGCCAGCATTGCAGCTGGGGCCAACGTCCTGACTTTC CASIAAGANVLTF
TRBJ1-1 NA 12 TRBV29-1 NA TGCAGCGTTGACCGCGGGGGGACTGAAGCTTTCTTT CSVDRGGTEAFF
TRBJ2-7 once 15 TRBV19 NA TGTGCCAGTAGCCCCGCTTCACCTACCTCCTACGAGCAGTACTTC CASSPASPTSYEQYF
TRBJ2-7 NA 14 TRBV7-9 TRBD2 TGTGCCAGCAGCCGGACTAGCGGAGCCTACGAGCAGTACTTC CASSRTSGAYEQYF
TRBJ2-1 NA 14 TRBV27 NA TGTGCCAGCAGCGACTCATGGAGGGACTCTGAGCAGTTCTTC CASSDSWRDSEQFF
TRBJ2-1 NA 14 TRBV5-1 NA TGCGCCAGCAGCTTGGATTCGGTGAACAATGAGCAGTTCTTC CASSLDSVNNEQFF
TRBJ2-7 NA 14 TRBV28 NA TGTGCCAGCACCCCGGGTGGTCACACCTACGAGCAGTACTTC CASTPGGHTYEQYF
TRBJ2-5 few 15 TRBV15 NA TGTGCCACCAGCAGACTCGGGACTCCCCAAGAGACCCAGTACTTC CATSRLGTPQETQYF
TRBJ2-1 few 16 TRBV18 TRBD1 TGTGCCAGCTCACCTCGGGGACAGAGCTCCTACAATGAGCAGTTCTTC CASSPRGQSSYNEQFF
TRBJ2-3 NA 14 TRBV19 NA TGTGCCAGTACCCCGACAGGAAACACAGATACGCAGTATTTT CASTPTGNTDTQYF
TRBJ2-5 few 16 TRBV27 TRBD2 TGTGCCAGCAGCCAACCTAGCGGGAGGGCCTTGGAGACCCAGTACTTC CASSQPSGRALETQYF
TRBJ1-1 NA 14 TRBV6-5 TRBD1 TGTGCCAGCAGGACAGGGGGCCGGGACACTGAAGCTTTCTTT CASRTGGRDTEAFF